This TCR beta chain was identified in a study of blood T cells in healthy people across ages. Donor samples were obtained from healthy Caucasian individuals from Russia, aged about 6 to 100. Together with a sample-barcoded 5' primer, a J-beta primer mix was included in a second PCR lasting roughly 6 to 12 cycles. Each CDR3 protein gets one entry after TCRdb re-called the 5' RACE reads with MiXCR. The profile covers 1.5 million to 2 million distinct CDR3 sequences, with approximately 28% appearing a single time and over 7% taken by the ten largest. The sequenced sample consisted of blood. This receptor was identified in a woman under 40 in good health.

The DNA of the CDR3 is TGCGCCAGCAGCCCTACTGACGGGCCGGACACCGGGGAGCTGTTTTTT. As protein: CASSPTDGPDTGELFF. V and J are TRBV5-1 and TRBJ2-2; D gene unclear. The germline gives CDR1 SGHRS, CDR2 YFSETQ. Trimming pared 4 bases from V and 3 bases from J, leaving 16 bases between. This CDR3 contains 16 residues. The full variable domain, rest sourced from reference TRBV5-1 and TRBJ2-2, is KAGVTQTPRYLIKTRGQQVTLSCSPISGHRSVSWYQQTPGQGLQFLFEYFSETQRNKGNFPGRFSGRQFSNSRSEMNVSTLELGDSALYLCASSPTDGPDTGELFFGEGSRLTVL.